This TCR beta chain emerged from a study of T cell repertoires in cytomegalovirus infection. Study overall: Indicated by public TCR beta signatures were CMV infection and matching HLA type.

This clonotype was seen repeatedly, ten times or more. The antigen is unknown. TCRdb independently ran MiXCR on the reads; one entry per CDR3 protein. The sample has 100,000 to 150,000 distinct CDR3 sequences, roughly a quarter seen once. V lost 5 bases and J lost 8, with 14 bases in between. In germline, CDR1 is SGHAT, CDR2 FQNNGV. This CDR3 contains 13 residues. Sequencing used PBMCs, sequenced either directly or after in vitro stimulation (not recorded which). The chain joins TRBV11-2 to TRBJ2-3; D might be TRBD2 (5 bases). The sequence came from a human donor in good health (CMV status not recorded). Some clones in this sample may be carry-over from other donors' samples. The CDR3, as DNA: TGTGCCAGCAGCCCCACGGACTTTCCTACGCAGTATTTT. Its translation is CASSPTDFPTQYF.